The text below deals with one TCR beta chain. This CDR3 spans 16 amino acids. The V gene's germline CDR1 is LGHDT and CDR2 YNNKEL (reference sequence). The V end was cut by 1 base, the J end by 1 base, with 10 bases between. This specimen comes from a study of T-cell reconstitution after alpha-beta-depleted transplantation in children. Unique molecular identifiers were incorporated when the TCRbeta library was constructed. TCRdb reprocessed the PCR reads via MiXCR and lists one record per CDR3 protein. The table includes 200,000 to 250,000 distinct CDR3 sequences, 8% to 10% detected once. This chain uses TRBV3-1 with TRBJ2-2, with a weak D call TRBD2 (6 bases). The TCR originated in a human donor who donated a stem cell graft to a child with acute lymphoblastic leukemia. The material was PBMCs from the stem cell graft donor, obtained from the stem cell graft. The CDR3 nucleotides are TGTGCCAGCAGCCAAGTTAGCGGCAAGAACACCGGGGAGCTGTTTTTT. Its translation is CASSQVSGKNTGELFF. The whole variable domain, filled in from reference TRBV3-1 and TRBJ2-2, reads DTAVSQTPKYLVTQMGNDKSIKCEQNLGHDTMYWYKQDSKKFLKIMFSYNNKELIINETVPNRFSPKSPDKAHLNLHINSLELGDSAVYFCASSQVSGKNTGELFFGEGSRLTVL.